The subject of this entry is one T cell receptor (beta chain). These data belong to a study of blood T cell repertoires in COVID-19. Across the whole study: The study drew acute and convalescent COVID-19 samples from the United States, Italy and Spain. Nucleic acid was either cDNA or gDNA, and it came from T cells, B-cell-depleted T cells, or PBMCs.

Trimming took off 5 bases at V and 0 bases at J, with 12 bases between the two ends. Germline V gene lookup returns CDR1 SGHDT and CDR2 YYEEEE. This CDR3 contains 14 residues. Methods used by the authors: Estimates of nucleated cell counts were drawn from the amplification of reference gene primers. Repertoires were generated with immunoSEQ multiplex PCR, while TCRdb's copy carries only in-frame clones and drops some. Clonal size and the V and J genes are those of that table, whereas D and trimming came from the DNA. This table has around 100,000 clones, roughly 80% appearing once. V usage is TRBV5-6 and J usage is TRBJ2-7; D is unresolved. Sequencing was done on a sample of peripheral blood. The clonotype originates from a man in his fifties with acute or convalescent COVID-19. CDR3 in amino acids: CASRGSADSYEQYF. Here the CDR3 DNA reads TGTGCCAGCAGAGGTTCGGCGGACTCCTACGAGCAGTACTTC. Full variable domain (remainder filled in from reference TRBV5-6 and TRBJ2-7): DAGVTQSPTHLIKTRGQQVTLRCSPKSGHDTVSWYQQALGQGPQFIFQYYEEEERQRGNFPDRFSGHQFPNYSSELNVNALLLGDSALYLCASRGSADSYEQYFGPGTRLTVT.